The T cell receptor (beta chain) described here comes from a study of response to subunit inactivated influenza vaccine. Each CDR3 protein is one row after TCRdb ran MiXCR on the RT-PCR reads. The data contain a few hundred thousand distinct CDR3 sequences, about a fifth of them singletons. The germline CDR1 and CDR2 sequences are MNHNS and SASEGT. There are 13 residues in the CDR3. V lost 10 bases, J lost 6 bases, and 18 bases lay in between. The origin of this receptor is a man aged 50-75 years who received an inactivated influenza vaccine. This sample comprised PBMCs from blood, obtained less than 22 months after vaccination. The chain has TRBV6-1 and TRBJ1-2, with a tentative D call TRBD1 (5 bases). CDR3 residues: CATPKAGRHGYTF. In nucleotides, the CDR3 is TGTGCCACCCCCAAGGCAGGGCGGCATGGCTACACCTTC.